Listed below are T cell receptor beta chains from one sample, sequenced in a study of blood T cell repertoires in COVID-19. The assay was immunoSEQ multiplex PCR, and TCRdb's table has in-frame clones only and misses some. The repertoire includes some 140,000 clones, around 81% of them detected once, and 8.4% sits in the top ten. The sample comprised peripheral blood. Receptors originate from a woman aged 55-69 years with active or convalescent COVID-19. CDR3s include the opening cysteine and the closing phenylalanine or tryptophan. The D gene is left open where the match is weak. Clone size is shown for a subset of rows, as once, few, many or a class of expanded clone.

TRBJ2-1 | once | TRBV5-1 | NA | TGCGCCAGCAGCCCCCCTAGGACCTACAATGAGCAGTTCTTC | CASSPPRTYNEQFF
TRBJ2-1 | NA | TRBV5-3 | NA | TGTGCCAGAAGCTTGGCGTTTGCGGGGAAGTGGTACAATGAGCAGTTCTTC | CARSLAFAGKWYNEQFF
TRBJ1-2 | NA | TRBV5-1 | NA | TGCGCCAGCAGGGCCGCCCAGACAGGAAGCTATGGCTACACCTTC | CASRAAQTGSYGYTF
TRBJ1-6 | few | TRBV4-1 | NA | TGCGCCAGCAGCCAAGATCTTTTCGGGCTTATCAGGGATTCACCCCTCCACTTT | CASSQDLFGLIRDSPLHF
TRBJ1-5 | NA | TRBV21-1 | NA | TGTGCCAGCGGACGTGGAGGGGACAGAGATCAGCCCCAGCATTTT | CASGRGGDRDQPQHF
TRBJ1-1 | few | TRBV3-1/TRBV3-2 | TRBD1 | TGTGCCAGCAGCCCCGGGACAGGGGTTACTGAAGCTTTCTTT | CASSPGTGVTEAFF
TRBJ2-5 | NA | TRBV7-6 | NA | TGTGCCAGCAGTCAAGGGGGTGGTGGGACCCAGTACTTC | CASSQGGGGTQYF
TRBJ1-2 | NA | TRBV6-6 | TRBD1 | TGTGCCAGCAGTTCGTCAGGGGGGCTTGACTATGGCTACACCTTC | CASSSSGGLDYGYTF
TRBJ1-4 | NA | TRBV3-1/TRBV3-2 | TRBD1 | TGTGCCAGCAGCCTTGGACAGGCCAGTGAAAAACTGTTTTTT | CASSLGQASEKLFF
TRBJ2-1 | NA | TRBV20-1 | NA | TGCAGTGCTTACCTAGGCAATGAGCAGTTCTTC | CSAYLGNEQFF
TRBJ2-1 | NA | TRBV6-4 | TRBD2 | TGTGCCAGCAGTGTAGATTGGCGGGGGGTCAATGAGCAGTTCTTC | CASSVDWRGVNEQFF
TRBJ2-2 | NA | TRBV7-9 | TRBD1 | TGTGCCAGCCGACAGGGGAGCACCGGGGAGCTGTTTTTT | CASRQGSTGELFF
TRBJ2-1 | NA | TRBV6-5 | TRBD1 | TGTGCCAGCAGTTTAAGACAGGGGCGCGCCAATGAGCAGTTCTTC | CASSLRQGRANEQFF
TRBJ1-3 | NA | TRBV6-1 | NA | TGTGCCAGCAGTGATCAGGGTGAAACCAACAGAAACACCATATATTTT | CASSDQGETNRNTIYF
TRBJ2-7 | NA | TRBV6-5 | TRBD1 | TGTGCCAGCAGACGACAGGGGGACCCCTCCTACGAGCAGTACTTC | CASRRQGDPSYEQYF
TRBJ2-3 | once | TRBV19 | NA | TGTGCCAGTAGTCGGTTCCGCGGCGAAGATACGCAGTATTTT | CASSRFRGEDTQYF
TRBJ1-5 | NA | TRBV5-5 | NA | TGTGCCAGCAGCTTGGTCCAGGGCGGGAGTCAGCCCCAGCATTTT | CASSLVQGGSQPQHF
TRBJ2-1 | NA | TRBV9 | TRBD2 | TGTGCCAGCAGCGCCTCGTATCGAGCGGGGTTTACCTACAATGAGCAGTTCTTC | CASSASYRAGFTYNEQFF
TRBJ2-2 | NA | TRBV27 | TRBD2 | TGTGCCAGCAGTTTAAGTAGCGGGGGTCTCACCGGGGAGCTGTTTTTT | CASSLSSGGLTGELFF
TRBJ2-2 | once | TRBV5-1 | TRBD1 | TGCGCCAGCAGCCTTAGACAGGGGAGGAACACCGGGGAGCTGTTTTTT | CASSLRQGRNTGELFF
TRBJ1-5 | NA | TRBV5-4 | TRBD1 | TGTGCCAGCAGCTTGGGGGGGACAGGGGATAGCAATCAGCCCCAGCATTTT | CASSLGGTGDSNQPQHF
TRBJ2-7 | NA | TRBV11-2 | TRBD2 | TGTGCCAGCAGCTTGACTAGCGGGATGTTCTACGAGCAGTACTTC | CASSLTSGMFYEQYF
TRBJ2-7 | NA | TRBV5-4 | TRBD2 | TGTGCCAGCAGCTTGGGGCCTAGCGGGACCTACGAGCAGTACTTC | CASSLGPSGTYEQYF
TRBJ2-2 | NA | TRBV6-4 | NA | TGTGCCAGCAGTGAGGGTGGCGGCGTAAACACCGGGGAGCTGTTTTTT | CASSEGGGVNTGELFF
TRBJ1-2 | few | TRBV10-3 | NA | TGTGCCATCAGCAAAACACTAACAGGGATTAGGGGCTACACCTTC | CAISKTLTGIRGYTF
TRBJ1-5 | few | TRBV6-6 | NA | TGTGCCAGCAGTTACTCTACTAGCATTCAGCCCCAGCATTTT | CASSYSTSIQPQHF
TRBJ2-1 | NA | TRBV5-1 | TRBD2 | TGCGCCAGCAGCAAAATCGGGACTAGCGGTTACAATGAGCAGTTCTTC | CASSKIGTSGYNEQFF
TRBJ1-4 | NA | TRBV19 | TRBD1 | TGTGCCAGTAGTTCTCAGACAGGGTATGTGGAATCAGCAACTAATGAAAAACTGTTTTTT | CASSSQTGYVESATNEKLFF
TRBJ2-2 | NA | TRBV24-1 | NA | TGTGCCACCAGTACCACTAATACCTTCCCAGGGTTTCACACCGGGGAGCTGTTTTTT | CATSTTNTFPGFHTGELFF
TRBJ2-6 | NA | TRBV24-1 | TRBD1 | TGTGCCACCAGTGACCAGACAGGGGAGGTTGCTGGGGCCAACGTCCTGACTTTC | CATSDQTGEVAGANVLTF
TRBJ1-6 | NA | TRBV27 | NA | TGTGCCAGCTGGACAATTGGTTCACCCCTCCACTTT | CASWTIGSPLHF
TRBJ2-5 | NA | TRBV5-1 | TRBD2 | TGCGCCAGCAGCTTAGGGACTACCAAAGAGACCCAGTACTTC | CASSLGTTKETQYF
TRBJ2-1 | NA | TRBV28 | TRBD2 | TGTGCCAGCACATCTAGCGGAACCTACTACAATGAGCAGTTCTTC | CASTSSGTYYNEQFF
TRBJ1-1 | NA | TRBV5-4 | NA | TGTGCCAGCAGCTCCCCGGGGGAGAACACTGAAGCTTTCTTT | CASSSPGENTEAFF
TRBJ1-2 | few | TRBV19 | TRBD1 | TGTGCCACCACTAACCGGGACAGGCTCTATGGCTACACCTTC | CATTNRDRLYGYTF
TRBJ1-3 | NA | TRBV5-1 | NA | TGCGCCAGCAGTCCGAACGCGGCGGCACATGGAAACACCATATATTTT | CASSPNAAAHGNTIYF
TRBJ2-3 | once | TRBV6-5 | NA | TGTGCCAGCAGGAAGGACTACGCTAGCACAGATACGCAGTATTTT | CASRKDYASTDTQYF
TRBJ1-1 | many | TRBV12-3/TRBV12-4 | NA | TGTGCCAGCAGCCCTGATGGGCTGGTAGCTTTCTTT | CASSPDGLVAFF
TRBJ2-3 | NA | TRBV29-1 | NA | TGCAGCGTTGAACGGGACACAGATACGCAGTATTTT | CSVERDTDTQYF
TRBJ1-5 | NA | TRBV2 | TRBD1 | TGTGCCAGCTTGCGGGACAGGGTGGACAATCAGCCCCAGCATTTT | CASLRDRVDNQPQHF